The 16 T cell receptor beta chains listed next were all sequenced from one sample in a study of CD8 T cells in Susac syndrome. Random-hexamer reverse transcription was applied to roughly 0.5 to 1 ug RNA. TCRdb recomputed calls from the immunoSEQ multiplex PCR reads with MiXCR, one row per CDR3 protein. In the table there are about 69,000 distinct CDR3 sequences, roughly 90% of which are singletons. Sequenced: CD8+ T cells from PBMCs. The source is a human donor with multiple sclerosis.

The chain uses TRBV19 and TRBJ2-2; the D gene is possibly TRBD2 (5 bases). The CDR3 length is 13 residues. Germline V gene sequence: CDR1 LNHDA, CDR2 SQIVND (reference sequence). V gave up 5 bases and J gave up 6 bases, with 10 bases separating them. The CDR3 sequence is CASSSTGAGELFF. The DNA for the CDR3 is TGTGCCAGTAGTTCTACCGGGGCCGGGGAGCTGTTTTTT.

CDR3 in amino acids: CASSATDRDAYNEQFF. Written as DNA, the CDR3 is TGCGCCAGCAGTGCAACCGACCGGGACGCATACAATGAGCAGTTCTTC. This chain joins TRBV4-3 and TRBJ2-1, with D perhaps TRBD1 or TRBD2 (5 bases each). Between the trimmed V and J ends, which lost 6 bases and 4 bases, there was a span of 19 bases. The CDR3 loop spans 16 amino acids. Germline CDR1 and CDR2: LGHNA and YSLEER.

The rearrangement links TRBV27 to TRBJ2-1; D might be TRBD2 (7 bases). The germline V gene encodes CDR1 MNHEY and CDR2 SMNVEV (reference sequence). This CDR3 spans 15 amino acids. V lost 2 bases and J lost 8, with 16 bases in between. The CDR3 loop reads CASSLVGGGIHEQFF. As DNA, the CDR3 is TGTGCCAGCAGTTTAGTGGGGGGGGGCATCCATGAGCAGTTCTTC.

This rearrangement joins TRBV9 to TRBJ2-2; TRBD1 aligns across 7 bases. CDR3 length: 16 amino acids. V dropped 3 bases and J dropped 0; count of bases not matched to a gene: 5. Per germline, CDR1 SGDLS and CDR2 YYNGEE. The CDR3 loop reads CASSDLGQTNTGELFF. DNA for the CDR3: TGTGCCAGCAGCGATCTGGGACAGACGAACACCGGGGAGCTGTTTTTT. Combining the CDR3 with reference TRBV9 and TRBJ2-2 gives the whole variable domain DSGVTQTPKHLITATGQRVTLRCSPRSGDLSVYWYQQSLDQGLQFLIQYYNGEERAKGNILERFSAQQFPDLHSELNLSSLELGDSALYFCASSDLGQTNTGELFFGEGSRLTVL.

The chain has TRBV5-1 and TRBJ2-2; 8 positions agree with TRBD1. Per germline, CDR1 SGHRS and CDR2 YFSETQ. CDR3 length: 13 residues. The V gene end was trimmed by 4 bases and the J gene end by 6 bases; junction bases not matched to a gene: 2. The CDR3 DNA sequence: TGCGCCAGCAGCGAGACAGGGGCCGGGGAGCTGTTTTTT. Translated, it gives CASSETGAGELFF.

CDR3 protein: CASSQDGGVIQHF. The CDR3 region has the DNA TGTGCCAGCAGCCAAGATGGGGGAGTCATCCAGCATTTT. The chain is built from TRBV4-2 and TRBJ1-5, with D possibly TRBD1 on 5 matching bases. Trimming cost V 0 bases and J 12 bases, with 12 bases left between them. The CDR3 extends over 13 amino acids. In germline, CDR1 is LGHNA, CDR2 YNFKEQ.

The count of this clonotype is one. V and J are TRBV6-1 and TRBJ2-2; D is possibly TRBD2 (5 bases). Germline values: CDR1 MNHNS, CDR2 SASEGT. CDR3 length equals 16 residues. V lost 7 bases and J 4 bases, leaving 19 bases between the germline ends. The CDR3 region is CASKTGLAAPTGELFF. CDR3 nucleotides: TGTGCCAGCAAAACGGGTCTAGCCGCTCCCACCGGGGAGCTGTTTTTT.

The chain recombines TRBV2 with TRBJ2-1; D is ambiguous. Trimming took off 8 bases at V and 4 bases at J, with 12 bases between the two ends. The CDR3 has 13 residues. Germline CDR1 is SNHLY and CDR2 is FYNNEI. CDR3 nucleotides: TGTGCCAGCGGAATAACTGGGTACAATGAGCAGTTCTTC. As protein: CASGITGYNEQFF.

This clonotype was seen a single time. The rearrangement links TRBV27 to TRBJ1-5; TRBD1 matches 8 bases. The J segment lost 1 base and the V segment lost 7 bases, leaving 6 bases of the junction unmatched. The CDR3 runs to 15 residues. CDR1 is MNHEY and CDR2 is SMNVEV in the germline V gene (reference sequence). The CDR3 bases are TGTGCCAGCAAGACAGGGGCCCTCAGCAATCAGCCCCAGCATTTT. Translated, it gives CASKTGALSNQPQHF.

The chain employs TRBV6-5 and TRBJ1-4; the D gene is possibly TRBD1 (5 bases). The V gene's germline CDR1 is MNHEY and CDR2 SVGAGI. V was cut by 4 bases and J by 7 bases, with 13 bases left in between. This CDR3 has 14 amino acids. CDR3 in amino acids: CASSFAGPSEKLFF. DNA for the CDR3: TGTGCCAGCAGTTTTGCGGGGCCAAGTGAAAAACTGTTTTTT.

V gene TRBV12-3 or TRBV12-4 combines with J gene TRBJ2-6; D unclear. CDR3 size: 16 residues. Trimming removed 3 bases at V and 1 base at J, with 10 bases between. The CDR3 DNA sequence: TGTGCCAGCAGTTTGGGGTCGCGTTCTGGGGCCAACGTCCTGACTTTC. It translates to CASSLGSRSGANVLTF.

The J gene is TRBJ1-6, the V gene TRBV20-1; 9 bases fit TRBD1. The CDR3 is 14 residues long. V shed 5 bases, J shed 8 bases, and the junction held 7 bases outside the gene matches. Germline CDR1 reads DFQATT; CDR2 reads SNEGSKA (reference sequence). CDR3 residues: CSAPTGGSDSPLHF. The CDR3 bases are TGCAGTGCTCCCACAGGGGGCTCGGATTCACCCCTCCACTTT.

In its sample, this clonotype was seen once. The V and J genes are TRBV20-1 and TRBJ1-1, with 9 bases aligning to TRBD1. This CDR3 has 13 residues. Germline CDR1 DFQATT, CDR2 SNEGSKA (reference sequence). J lost 4 bases, V lost 4 bases, and 4 bases had no gene match. The CDR3 sequence: CSAITGGVTEAFF. Written as DNA, the CDR3 is TGCAGTGCTATAACAGGGGGCGTCACTGAAGCTTTCTTT.

This rearrangement joins TRBV11-1 to TRBJ2-1, with 7 bases fitting TRBD1. The germline CDR1 and CDR2 sequences are SGHAT and FQDESV (reference sequence). This CDR3 comprises 20 residues. The V segment lost 1 base and the J segment 0 bases; nucleotides outside the gene matches: 15. CDR3 in DNA: TGTGCCAGCAGCTTAGAGCTGGTGGAACAGGGGCCTAGCTCCTACAATGAGCAGTTCTTC. The encoded protein is CASSLELVEQGPSSYNEQFF.

The J gene is TRBJ2-2, the V gene TRBV9; 13 bases match TRBD2. J gave up 3 bases and V 2 bases, and 13 bases lay outside the gene matches. CDR1 is SGDLS, CDR2 YYNGEE, per germline. CDR3 length equals 20 residues. DNA of the CDR3: TGTGCCAGCAGCGTCAGCATCCTACTAGCGGGAGGGCCTCACACCGGGGAGCTGTTTTTT. Translation gives CASSVSILLAGGPHTGELFF.

About this clonotype: At one of its ends the junction is not consistent with the germline gene, which may arise from a read error. This chain joins TRBV7-8 and TRBJ1-5; no reliable D call. The CDR3 sequence is 16 residues long. CDR1 and CDR2 from the germline V gene are SGHVS and FQNEAQ. The CDR3 nucleotides read TGTGCCAGCACCTCAGGTGGAGAGTATAGCAATCAGCCCCAGCTTTTT. Translated: CASTSGGEYSNQPQLF. The whole variable domain, remainder taken from reference TRBV7-8 and TRBJ1-5, is GAGVSQSPRYKVAKRGQDVALRCDPISGHVSLFWYQQALGQGPEFLTYFQNEAQLDKSGLPSDRFFAERPEGSVSTLKIQRTQQEDSAVYLCASTSGGEYSNQPQLFGDGTRLSIL.